The 19 T cell receptor beta chains reported below all come from one sample, sequenced in a study of blood T cells in healthy people across ages. The use of a sample-barcoded 5' primer and a J-beta primer mix characterized a second PCR of roughly 7 to 11 cycles. TCRdb used MiXCR to reprocess the 5' RACE reads, holding one entry per CDR3 protein. The sample has about 1.1 million distinct CDR3 sequences, 35% to 40% seen once. Sequencing was performed on blood. These receptors all stem from a man younger than 35 in good health.

This clonotype was seen ten or more times. The chain has TRBV7-9 and TRBJ2-5; D ambiguous. The CDR3 length is 12 residues. V lost 3 bases and J lost 2, with 4 bases in between. Germline V gene data show CDR1 as SEHNR and CDR2 as FQNEAQ (reference sequence). The CDR3 protein is CASSFTQETQYF. The DNA of the CDR3 is TGTGCCAGCAGCTTTACTCAAGAGACCCAGTACTTC.

The V call is TRBV5-5, the J call TRBJ1-1; D possibly corresponds to TRBD1 (6 bases). CDR3 length equals 16 residues. Germline V lookup: CDR1 SGHKS, CDR2 YYEKEE (reference sequence). V lost 7 bases to trimming and J lost 0 bases, with 19 bases between them. Written as DNA, the CDR3 is TGTGCCAGCCGACCGGGACATGTTTCTCTGAACACTGAAGCTTTCTTT. Translating gives CASRPGHVSLNTEAFF.

This clonotype was detected a few times. The CDR3 sequence: CASSVEGKETQYF. CDR3 in DNA: TGTGCCAGCAGCGTAGAGGGCAAGGAGACCCAGTACTTC. V usage is TRBV9 and J usage is TRBJ2-5; D ambiguous. The V gene lost 0 bases and the J gene lost 5 bases, with 8 bases spanning the gap. The CDR3 length is 13 residues. Germline V gives CDR1 SGDLS, CDR2 YYNGEE.

The CDR3: CASSFGIGELFF. CDR3 coding DNA: TGTGCCAGCAGTTTCGGGATCGGGGAGCTGTTTTTT. The rearrangement joins TRBV27 to TRBJ2-2, with D possibly being TRBD2 (5 bases). The CDR3 is 12 amino acids. Trimming removed 3 bases from V and 7 bases from J, with 6 bases in between. The germline V gene has CDR1 MNHEY and CDR2 SMNVEV (reference sequence).

This clonotype was seen a handful of times. J is TRBJ1-1 and V is TRBV27; 9 bases align to TRBD1. Germline trimming cut 5 bases from V and 4 bases from J; bases unmatched to any gene: 5. Looked up from germline, CDR1 is MNHEY and CDR2 is SMNVEV (reference sequence). CDR3 length: 14 residues. CDR3 coding DNA: TGTGCCAGCAGTCCACAGGGGGCGCGCACTGAAGCTTTCTTT. This sequence encodes CASSPQGARTEAFF.

J is TRBJ1-2 and V is TRBV5-8; D is ambiguous. Germline CDR1 SGHTS, CDR2 YDEGEE. The CDR3 has 15 amino acids. Deletions cut 2 bases from V and 8 bases from J, with 19 bases between. The CDR3: CASSLVNGGGVGYTF. The CDR3 nucleotides are TGTGCCAGCAGCTTAGTAAACGGCGGAGGAGTCGGCTACACCTTC. Looking up the rest from reference TRBV5-8 and TRBJ1-2 gives the full variable domain: EAGVTQSPTHLIKTRGQQATLRCSPISGHTSVYWYQQALGLGLQFLLWYDEGEERNRGNFPPRFSGRQFPNYSSELNVNALELEDSALYLCASSLVNGGGVGYTFGSGTRLTVV.

This clonotype was recorded a few times. The V call is TRBV5-6, the J call TRBJ1-2; D ambiguous. The V gene's germline CDR1 is SGHDT and CDR2 YYEEEE. V gave up 4 bases and J gave up 4 bases, with 14 bases separating them. The CDR3 spans 14 residues. The CDR3 spells CASSTSGGGYGYTF. In DNA, the CDR3 is TGTGCCAGCAGCACAAGCGGCGGCGGCTATGGCTACACCTTC.

The chain carries TRBV12-3 or TRBV12-4 and TRBJ1-4; D not certain. This CDR3 contains 15 residues. V shed 3 bases and J shed 3 bases, with 11 bases lying between them. The CDR3 is CASSFSSASNEKLFF. The CDR3 bases are TGTGCCAGCAGTTTCTCCAGTGCCTCTAATGAAAAACTGTTTTTT.

The chain combines TRBV18 with TRBJ1-4; TRBD1 matches at 7 bases. CDR1 and CDR2 (germline): KGHSH, LQKENI. The CDR3 consists of 15 residues. Unmatched junction bases numbered 9, after V lost 3 bases and J lost 8 bases. The CDR3 protein is CASSPAGTALEKLFF. The CDR3 DNA sequence: TGTGCCAGCTCACCCGCCGGGACAGCCTTGGAAAAACTGTTTTTT.

The V and J genes are TRBV20-1 and TRBJ1-2; D is unresolved. The CDR3 has 13 residues. Germline loops: CDR1 DFQATT, CDR2 SNEGSKA (reference sequence). Trimming took 6 bases from V and 5 from J, leaving 16 bases between them. The CDR3: CSAKASGGYGYTF. The CDR3 DNA reads as TGCAGTGCAAAGGCCTCGGGAGGATATGGCTACACCTTC.

This clonotype occurred many times. J is TRBJ2-5 and V is TRBV2, with D perhaps TRBD1 (5 bases). The V gene lost 3 bases and the J gene lost 12 bases, with 8 bases spanning the gap. CDR1 is SNHLY, CDR2 FYNNEI, per germline. This CDR3 has 10 amino acids. The CDR3 loop reads CASSDTGEYF. The CDR3, as DNA: TGTGCCAGCAGTGATACAGGCGAGTACTTC.

This clonotype was seen more than once but under ten times. The rearrangement uses TRBV5-1 and TRBJ2-6; D unclear. Trimming left V 2 bases short and J 2 bases short, with 8 bases between. CDR1 SGHRS and CDR2 YFSETQ come from the germline V gene. The CDR3 covers 15 residues. The CDR3 region has the DNA TGCGCCAGCAGCTTTTCGGGCACTGGGGCCAACGTCCTGACTTTC. Its protein product is CASSFSGTGANVLTF.

The rearrangement joins TRBV3-1 to TRBJ2-5; 10 bases are shared with TRBD2. The V gene end was trimmed by 4 bases and the J gene end by 0 bases; junction bases not matched to a gene: 5. The CDR3 spans 16 residues. CDR1 and CDR2 from the germline V gene are LGHDT and YNNKEL (reference sequence). The CDR3 bases are TGTGCCAGCAGCCGAATAGCGGGGGGCGACCAAGAGACCCAGTACTTC. Translating it yields CASSRIAGGDQETQYF.

A remark on this clonotype: This may come from a read error, since a much larger clone is one base off. This chain uses TRBV4-3 with TRBJ2-3, with unresolved D. The CDR3 runs to 15 residues. Germline assignment: CDR1 LGHNA and CDR2 YSLEER. In DNA, the CDR3 is TGCGCCAGCAGCCAAGATGGGCTTCCCACAGATACGCGGTATTTT. Its translation: CASSQDGLPTDTRYF.

This clonotype was detected only a few times. V usage is TRBV18 and J usage is TRBJ2-1; TRBD1 might be the D (5 bases). The V gene's germline CDR1 is KGHSH and CDR2 LQKENI. Trimming stripped 3 bases from V and 0 bases from J, with 15 bases between. The length of the CDR3 is 17 residues. CDR3 sequence: CASSPPNRLSSYNEQFF. CDR3 DNA: TGTGCCAGCTCACCCCCGAACAGGCTCAGCTCCTACAATGAGCAGTTCTTC.

V usage is TRBV28 and J usage is TRBJ2-1; maybe TRBD2 (6 bases). CDR1 and CDR2 (germline): MDHEN, SYDVKM. This CDR3 contains 13 residues. The CDR3: CVCGGVEYNEQFF. DNA of the CDR3: TGTGTCTGTGGAGGGGTCGAGTACAATGAGCAGTTCTTC.

The rearrangement links TRBV7-2 to TRBJ2-1, with 8 nucleotides matching TRBD1. J was trimmed by 12 bases and V by 4 bases; bases with no gene match: 5. Germline loops: CDR1 SGHTA, CDR2 FQGNSA. The CDR3 loop spans 12 amino acids. CDR3 bases: TGTGCCAGCAGCTGGGACAGGTTAAGGCAGTTCTTC. Its protein product is CASSWDRLRQFF. The full variable domain, in which reference TRBV7-2 and TRBJ2-1 provide the parts outside the CDR3, is GAGVSQSPSNKVTEKGKDVELRCDPISGHTALYWYRQSLGQGLEFLIYFQGNSAPDKSGLPSDRFSAERTGGSVSTLTIQRTQQEDSAVYLCASSWDRLRQFFGPGTRLTVL.

The V call is TRBV2, the J call TRBJ1-5, with D maybe TRBD1 (6 bases). CDR3 length: 16 residues. Germline V gene lookup returns CDR1 SNHLY and CDR2 FYNNEI. Trimming shortened V by 1 base and J by 0 bases, and 10 bases separated the two germline ends. The DNA for the CDR3 is TGTGCCAGCAGTGAAGGGGCCAGGGGTAGCAATCAGCCCCAGCATTTT. Translation: CASSEGARGSNQPQHF. The entire variable domain, with the rest obtained from reference TRBV2 and TRBJ1-5, is as follows: EPEVTQTPSHQVTQMGQEVILRCVPISNHLYFYWYRQILGQKVEFLVSFYNNEISEKSEIFDDQFSVERPDGSNFTLKIRSTKLEDSAMYFCASSEGARGSNQPQHFGDGTRLSIL.

This clonotype was found once. The junction differs from germline at one of its ends, possibly a read error. The DNA of the CDR3 is TGTGTCAGCAGCGCCCGACGCGGGGTGGGATATGAAAAACTGTTTTTT. This gives the protein CVSSARRGVGYEKLFF. The chain has TRBV9 and TRBJ1-4; D is unclear. The CDR3 contains 16 residues. CDR1 and CDR2 from the germline V gene are SGDLS and YYNGEE.